Below are 27 T cell receptor beta chains sequenced from a single sample in a study of cytomegalovirus exposure and HLA in healthy donors. The PCR made use of 60 Vbeta and 13 Jbeta primers. Only in-frame clones appear in the TCRdb table, and some are missing; sequencing was by immunoSEQ multiplex PCR. Of around 100,000 clones detected, 65% to 75% appear once; the ten largest clones hold 4.8%. The sample was PBMCs. The receptors were sampled from a man under 40 in good health and CMV-seropositive.

V and J are TRBV29-1 and TRBJ2-6; maybe TRBD1 (6 bases). The CDR3 has 13 residues. CDR1 and CDR2 from the germline V gene are SQVTM and ANQGSEA. Trimming left V 6 bases short and J 2 bases short, with 8 bases between. This CDR3 reads CSVQGTGANVLTF. DNA of the CDR3: TGCAGCGTACAGGGAACTGGGGCCAACGTCCTGACTTTC.

V usage is TRBV30 and J usage is TRBJ1-5, with D hard to call. Deletions cut 0 bases from V and 4 bases from J, with 7 bases between. The germline V gene encodes CDR1 GTSNPN and CDR2 SVGIG (reference sequence). The CDR3 consists of 13 residues. The CDR3 DNA follows: TGTGCCTGGAGTGTAAACAGAAATCAGCCCCAGCATTTT. It is translated as CAWSVNRNQPQHF. The variable domain in full, completed from reference TRBV30 and TRBJ1-5, reads SQTIHQWPATLVQPVGSPLSLECTVEGTSNPNLYWYRQAAGRGLQLLFYSVGIGQISSEVPQNLSASRPQDRQFILSSKKLLLSDSGFYLCAWSVNRNQPQHFGDGTRLSIL.

This clone occurred many times. The chain carries TRBV4-1 and TRBJ2-7; TRBD1 agrees at 9 bases. V was clipped by 0 bases and J by 5 bases; unmatched bases: 14. CDR1 is MGHRA, CDR2 YSYEKL, per germline. This CDR3 region has 18 residues. CDR3 protein: CASSQETLGQGIFHEQYF. The CDR3, as DNA: TGCGCCAGCAGCCAAGAAACTCTTGGACAGGGGATCTTCCACGAGCAGTACTTC.

This chain joins TRBV7-6 and TRBJ1-1, with TRBD1 matching over 11 bases. Germline assignment: CDR1 SGHVS and CDR2 FNYEAQ. The CDR3 is made up of 16 amino acids. The ends lost 5 bases at V and 1 base at J; junction bases unmatched: 6. CDR3 DNA: TGTGCCAGCAGCCCGGGGACAGGGGGTTCGAACACTGAAGCTTTCTTT. Amino acids: CASSPGTGGSNTEAFF. Full variable domain (rest looked up from reference TRBV7-6 and TRBJ1-1): GAGVSQSPRYKVTKRGQDVALRCDPISGHVSLYWYRQALGQGPEFLTYFNYEAQQDKSGLPNDRFSAERPEGSISTLTIQRTEQRDSAMYRCASSPGTGGSNTEAFFGQGTRLTVV.

The chain joins TRBV2 to TRBJ1-3, with D tentatively TRBD1 (6 bases). V was cut by 6 bases and J by 1 base, with 19 bases left in between. CDR3 length: 17 residues. Germline CDR1 is SNHLY and CDR2 is FYNNEI. The CDR3 sequence: CASRGDGSRGSGNTIYF. The CDR3 bases are TGTGCCAGCAGGGGGGATGGGTCCAGGGGTTCTGGAAACACCATATATTTT.

This sequence joins TRBV12-2 and TRBJ1-1; TRBD1, as called in the table, went unchecked against the DNA. TRBV12-2 is designated a pseudogene. The CDR3 spans 14 residues. This CDR3 reads CASRLVHSENEAFF. CDR3 nucleotides: TGTGCAAGTCGCTTAGTACACAGTGAGAATGAAGCTTTCTTT.

The chain employs TRBV5-6 and TRBJ2-5; a possible D gene is TRBD1 (5 bases). The end of the DNA aligns better with TRBJ2-7, so the J call may be wrong. The CDR3 extends over 14 amino acids. In germline, CDR1 is SGHDT, CDR2 YYEEEE. CDR3 sequence: CASSLGRAPYEQYF. The DNA of the CDR3 is TGTGCCAGCAGCTTGGGCAGGGCCCCCTACGAGCAGTACTTC.

The genes are TRBV6-6 and TRBJ2-2; D may be TRBD1 (5 bases). Per germline, CDR1 MNHNY and CDR2 SVGAGI (reference sequence). V was shortened by 7 bases and J by 1 base, with 10 bases between the two germline ends. CDR3 length equals 14 residues. The CDR3 region has the DNA TGTGCCAGCATTTTCGACAGGAACACCGGGGAGCTGTTTTTT. This gives the protein CASIFDRNTGELFF.

This clone has more than one count but fewer than ten. This chain links TRBV5-4 with TRBJ2-2; a weak D match, TRBD1 (6 bases). Germline CDR1 SGHNT, CDR2 YYREEE (reference sequence). This CDR3 spans 16 amino acids. V dropped 4 bases and J dropped 0 bases, with 13 bases sitting between them. The CDR3 bases are TGTGCCAGCAGCCGGCCCGGGACACCGAACACCGGGGAGCTGTTTTTT. This codes for CASSRPGTPNTGELFF. Full variable domain (missing parts from reference TRBV5-4 and TRBJ2-2): ETGVTQSPTHLIKTRGQQVTLRCSSQSGHNTVSWYQQALGQGPQFIFQYYREEENGRGNFPPRFSGLQFPNYSSELNVNALELDDSALYLCASSRPGTPNTGELFFGEGSRLTVL.

This clone appeared once. This chain uses TRBV28 with TRBJ1-2, with TRBD1 identical over 7 bases. CDR3 length: 14 residues. Germline-derived CDR1 and CDR2 are MDHEN and SYDVKM. With 4 bases clipped from V and 2 bases from J, the junction kept 4 bases outside the gene matches. The CDR3 nucleotides are TGTGCCAGCAGTTCGGTCAGGGGGAACTATGGCTACACCTTC. Amino acids: CASSSVRGNYGYTF.

CDR3 nucleotide sequence: TGTGCCAGCAGCGAATGGGACAGGATCCACGAGCAGTACTTC. Its protein is CASSEWDRIHEQYF. The chain has TRBV2 and TRBJ2-7, with 8 bases fitting TRBD1. Germline loops: CDR1 SNHLY, CDR2 FYNNEI. The ends lost 6 bases at V and 5 bases at J; junction bases unmatched: 9. The CDR3 runs 14 residues.

The chain joins TRBV7-9 to TRBJ2-2; possible D gene TRBD1, 6 bases. V lost 6 bases to trimming and J lost 7 bases, with 18 bases between them. The CDR3 spans 15 residues. CDR1 SEHNR and CDR2 FQNEAQ come from the germline V gene (reference sequence). CDR3 coding DNA: TGTGCCAGCAGTGATATCGACAGGTTGGTCGGGGAGCTGTTTTTT. Translating it yields CASSDIDRLVGELFF.

This chain connects TRBV6-1 to TRBJ1-5; 7 nucleotides align to TRBD1. CDR1 is MNHNS, CDR2 SASEGT, per germline. The J segment lost 4 bases and the V segment lost 6 bases, leaving 9 bases of the junction unmatched. The CDR3 is made up of 15 amino acids. The CDR3 spells CASSISGTENQPQHF. The DNA of the CDR3 is TGTGCCAGCAGCATATCCGGGACAGAGAATCAGCCCCAGCATTTT.

This clone was picked up a small number of times. The chain uses TRBV6-5 and TRBJ1-2; no clear D gene. V dropped 8 bases and J dropped 4 bases, with 11 bases sitting between them. This CDR3 is 12 amino acids long. Germline assignment: CDR1 MNHEY and CDR2 SVGAGI. The CDR3, as DNA: TGTGCCAGCGGGAAAGAGGGCTATGGCTACACCTTC. Protein: CASGKEGYGYTF.

The chain uses TRBV9 and TRBJ1-1; the D gene is possibly TRBD1 (5 bases). CDR1 SGDLS and CDR2 YYNGEE come from the germline V gene. There are 13 residues in the CDR3. V dropped 3 bases and J dropped 2 bases, with 8 bases sitting between them. CDR3 residues: CASSADTNTEAFF. The CDR3 DNA is TGTGCCAGCAGCGCGGACACAAACACTGAAGCTTTCTTT.

V usage is TRBV6-5 and J usage is TRBJ1-2; 12 nucleotides agree with TRBD1. The CDR3 covers 15 residues. The germline V gene encodes CDR1 MNHEY and CDR2 SVGAGI. Unmatched junction bases numbered 2, after V lost 4 bases and J lost 2 bases. CDR3 residues: CASSCGTGGNYGYTF. The CDR3 DNA is TGTGCCAGCAGTTGCGGGACAGGGGGCAACTATGGCTACACCTTC.

The genes are TRBV5-5 and TRBJ1-1, with D tentatively TRBD1 (6 bases). CDR1 and CDR2 (germline): SGHKS, YYEKEE (reference sequence). Trimming stripped 4 bases from V and 0 bases from J, with 10 bases between. This CDR3 is built from 14 residues. Here the CDR3 DNA reads TGTGCCAGCAGCCCAGACAGGCTGAACACTGAAGCTTTCTTT. It specifies CASSPDRLNTEAFF. The full variable domain, completed using reference TRBV5-5 and TRBJ1-1, is DAGVTQSPTHLIKTRGQQVTLRCSPISGHKSVSWYQQVLGQGPQFIFQYYEKEERGRGNFPDRFSARQFPNYSSELNVNALLLGDSALYLCASSPDRLNTEAFFGQGTRLTVV.

A single count supports this clone. J is TRBJ1-5 and V is TRBV7-2; D remains ambiguous. Germline V gene lookup returns CDR1 SGHTA and CDR2 FQGNSA. Trimming removed 5 bases at V and 1 base at J, with 15 bases between. The CDR3 sequence is 16 residues long. CDR3 region: CASSLYGAESNQPQHF. For the CDR3, the DNA is TGTGCCAGCAGCCTCTATGGAGCCGAAAGCAATCAGCCCCAGCATTTT.

The sample holds a few counts of this clone. V and J are TRBV2 and TRBJ1-2; 7 bases align to TRBD1. CDR3 length: 16 amino acids. Germline values: CDR1 SNHLY, CDR2 FYNNEI. With V trimmed by 3 bases and J by 3 bases, 10 bases remained unmatched. The DNA for the CDR3 is TGTGCCAGCAGTGACTCTACAGGGGATCTGCACTATGGCTACACCTTC. Its protein product is CASSDSTGDLHYGYTF.

The V call is TRBV9, the J call TRBJ2-7; 7 bases agree with TRBD1. Trimming removed 2 bases from V and 0 bases from J; junction bases left unmatched: 5. Germline loops: CDR1 SGDLS, CDR2 YYNGEE. The CDR3 extends over 15 amino acids. CDR3 protein: CASSVSGQSSYEQYF. Here the CDR3 DNA reads TGTGCCAGCAGCGTGTCGGGACAGAGCTCCTACGAGCAGTACTTC.

V is TRBV7-2 and J is TRBJ2-1; D is possibly TRBD2 (6 bases). Trimming took off 5 bases at V and 6 bases at J, with 17 bases between the two ends. Per the germline V gene, CDR1 is SGHTA and CDR2 is FQGNSA. The CDR3 runs 15 residues. In nucleotides, the CDR3 is TGTGCCAGCAGCATCGGGACTCGCATAACCAATGAGCAGTTCTTC. It encodes CASSIGTRITNEQFF. Complete variable domain (other parts from reference TRBV7-2 and TRBJ2-1): GAGVSQSPSNKVTEKGKDVELRCDPISGHTALYWYRQSLGQGLEFLIYFQGNSAPDKSGLPSDRFSAERTGGSVSTLTIQRTQQEDSAVYLCASSIGTRITNEQFFGPGTRLTVL.

This clone appeared a few times. CDR3 sequence reads: CASSEDRGGQPQHF. In DNA, the CDR3 is TGTGCCAGCAGCGAAGACAGGGGAGGCCAGCCCCAGCATTTT. J is TRBJ1-5 and V is TRBV5-4; 8 bases are a match to TRBD1. V shed 4 bases, J shed 7 bases, and the junction held 7 bases outside the gene matches. Germline V gene sequence: CDR1 SGHNT, CDR2 YYREEE (reference sequence). The CDR3 loop spans 14 amino acids.

V gene TRBV2 combines with J gene TRBJ2-5; TRBD2 is a possible D gene (6 bases). The V and J ends lost 9 bases and 4 bases respectively, with 15 bases between them. There are 13 residues in the CDR3. Germline V lookup: CDR1 SNHLY, CDR2 FYNNEI. The CDR3 loop reads CARKVGGGETQYF. CDR3 DNA: TGTGCCAGGAAAGTTGGGGGAGGAGAGACCCAGTACTTC.

V gene TRBV2 combines with J gene TRBJ2-4; the D gene is possibly TRBD2 (5 bases). Germline values: CDR1 SNHLY, CDR2 FYNNEI. The CDR3 is 15 amino acids. V lost 4 bases to trimming and J lost 8 bases, with 18 bases between them. In DNA form, the CDR3 reads TGTGCCAGCAGTGTTCTGGGGTCGAAGGGAGACATTCAGTACTTC. Protein sequence: CASSVLGSKGDIQYF. The full variable domain, completed using reference TRBV2 and TRBJ2-4, is EPEVTQTPSHQVTQMGQEVILRCVPISNHLYFYWYRQILGQKVEFLVSFYNNEISEKSEIFDDQFSVERPDGSNFTLKIRSTKLEDSAMYFCASSVLGSKGDIQYFGAGTRLSVL.

This chain uses TRBV9 with TRBJ2-1; TRBD2 matches 13 bases. The junction had 7 bases not matched to a gene; V was cut back by 4 bases and J by 3 bases. Per the germline V gene, CDR1 is SGDLS and CDR2 is YYNGEE. This CDR3 is built from 17 residues. The CDR3 protein is CASSIGTSGDFYNEQFF. DNA for the CDR3: TGTGCCAGCAGCATCGGGACTAGCGGGGATTTCTACAATGAGCAGTTCTTC.

In DNA, the CDR3 is TGTGCCAGCAGTCTCGGGACAGGGGGCCGGTCTTTCTTT. It translates to CASSLGTGGRSFF. The chain carries TRBV27 and TRBJ1-1; 12 bases map to TRBD1. The CDR3 is made up of 13 amino acids. Germline V CDR1 and CDR2: MNHEY, SMNVEV (reference sequence). V was pared by 5 bases and J by 12 bases, with 7 bases of the junction left unmatched.

This chain links TRBV4-2 with TRBJ2-3; no firm D call. The CDR3 has 16 amino acids. CDR1 is LGHNA, CDR2 YNFKEQ, per germline. Trimming shortened V by 4 bases and J by 1 base, and 15 bases separated the two germline ends. The DNA for the CDR3 is TGTGCCAGCAGCCGCCGCATCATATCAGGCACAGATACGCAGTATTTT. This encodes CASSRRIISGTDTQYF.